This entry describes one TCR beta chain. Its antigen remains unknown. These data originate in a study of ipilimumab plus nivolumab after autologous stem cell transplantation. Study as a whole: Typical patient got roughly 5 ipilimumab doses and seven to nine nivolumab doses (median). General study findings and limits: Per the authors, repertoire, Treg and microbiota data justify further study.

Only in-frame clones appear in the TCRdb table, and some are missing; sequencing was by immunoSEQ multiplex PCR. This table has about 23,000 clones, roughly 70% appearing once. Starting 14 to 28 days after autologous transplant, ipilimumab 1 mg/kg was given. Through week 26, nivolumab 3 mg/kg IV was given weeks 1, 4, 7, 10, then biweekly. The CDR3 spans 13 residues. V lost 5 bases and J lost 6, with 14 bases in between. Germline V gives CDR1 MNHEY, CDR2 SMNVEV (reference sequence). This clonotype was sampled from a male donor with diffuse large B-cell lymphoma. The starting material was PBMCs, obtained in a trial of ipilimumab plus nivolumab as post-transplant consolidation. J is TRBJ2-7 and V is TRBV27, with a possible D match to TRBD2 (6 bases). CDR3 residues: CASSATSPREQYF. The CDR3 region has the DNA TGTGCCAGCAGTGCGACTAGTCCCCGCGAGCAGTACTTC.